This TCR beta chain was sequenced during a study of T-cell reconstitution after alpha-beta-depleted transplantation in children (dated by TCRdb to about 2016). Background on the whole study: T-cell immune reconstitution after TCRalphabeta/CD19-depleted allogeneic hematopoietic cell transplantation in children was quantitatively tracked in the study by means of TCR repertoire profiling.

Broader findings and caveats from the paper: Apparently early alphabetaT-cell count recovery about two months after transplant reportedly relied on only several hundred rapidly expanded clones derived from non-depleted graft cells. Over subsequent months, a decline in hyperexpanded clone frequencies was noted, and after one year, T-cell counts and TCRbeta diversity were mostly ascribed to newly produced T cells. In some patients, the high TCRbeta diversity seen at day 60 was put down to recipient T cells and intrathymic progenitors that had survived conditioning.

Its CDR3 holds 14 amino acids, cysteine through phenylalanine. Solely the CDR3 DNA is kept, with 42 bases framed from the first base. CDR1 and CDR2 are read off the germline V gene as SGHTA and FQGNSA. Trimming accounts for 4 bases at V and 3 bases at J, while the number of junction bases matched to no gene is 3. Taken with the paper, the label for treatment or condition translates to: allogeneic hematopoietic cell transplantation with graft depleted of TCRalphabeta T cells and CD19 B cells. TCRalphabeta/CD19-depleted allogeneic hematopoietic cell grafts were given to the transplant recipients, all of whom were children. The sample holds many counts of this clonotype. Its antigen is still unknown. No much larger clonotype is one base removed from it; base qualities were not supplied. The library came from PCR. Sequencer: Illumina HiSeq 2500. To normalize quantification of the TCRbeta repertoire, the TCR libraries were built with molecular barcoding that relied on unique molecular identifiers. TCRdb itself trimmed the public reads at Q25 with fastp, ran MiXCR and retained productive beta chains. Rows matching on CDR3 protein sequence are summarized as one entry with the most common DNA and genes. In this sample the table shows 330,000 or so distinct CDR3 sequences, about 9.4% of which occur a single time. The ten largest clonotypes hold around 7.5% of the sample.

The chain links TRBV7-2 with TRBJ2-7; TRBD1 lines up with 10 middle nucleotides. Sequencing was performed on PBMCs, taken before TCRalphabeta/CD19-depleted stem cell transplant. The clonotype originates from a boy under two years old with acute myeloid leukemia, due to receive a stem cell transplant. The DNA is as follows: TGTGCCAGCAGCTCGGACAGGGGGAACTACGAGCAGTACTTC. It specifies CASSSDRGNYEQYF.